This TCR beta chain is from a study of blood T cells in healthy people across ages. This clonotype was detected only a few times. The antigen is unknown. Together with a sample-barcoded 5' primer, a J-beta primer mix was included in a second PCR lasting roughly 7 to 11 cycles. Each CDR3 protein gets one entry after TCRdb re-called the 5' RACE reads with MiXCR. The sample carries about 1.4 million distinct CDR3 sequences, around 59% recorded once. Germline CDR1 SEHNR, CDR2 FQNEAQ (reference sequence). This CDR3 is built from 11 residues. Trimming stripped 8 bases from V and 6 bases from J, with 10 bases between. Broader study findings: Estimates of diversity drawn from one million T cells were considered underestimates. No conclusive comparison of naive versus antigen-experienced cells was possible with unsorted PBMCs.

The source material was blood. V usage is TRBV7-9 and J usage is TRBJ1-2; D call uncertain. The receptor was derived from a man aged 18 to 29 in good health. The CDR3 DNA reads as TGTGCCAGCGAAAGCTCTCATGGCTACACCTTC. Translation: CASESSHGYTF.